The 14 T cell receptor beta chains below come from one sample, sequenced in a study of CD8 T cells in Susac syndrome. Reverse transcription of about 0.5 to 1 ug RNA used random hexamers. One entry per CDR3 protein results from TCRdb running MiXCR on the immunoSEQ multiplex PCR reads. This sample has 100,000 to 150,000 distinct CDR3 sequences, with around 94% found just once. Input material: CD4+ T cells from PBMCs. Receptors originate from a human donor in good health.

This CDR3 is CATRGTSGSYWETQYF. The CDR3, as DNA: TGTGCCACCAGGGGTACTAGCGGGAGTTATTGGGAGACCCAGTACTTC. This chain uses TRBV15 with TRBJ2-5; 11 bases line up with TRBD2. This CDR3 has 16 residues. Per germline, CDR1 LNHNV and CDR2 YYDKDF (reference sequence). Losses at the gene ends were 6 bases for V and 5 bases for J; bases not matched to a gene: 11.

The chain uses TRBV6-5 and TRBJ2-4, with D uncertain. From germline, CDR1 is MNHEY and CDR2 SVGAGI. V was shortened by 0 bases and J by 1 base, with 7 bases between the two germline ends. There are 15 residues in the CDR3. The CDR3 region has the DNA TGTGCCAGCAGTTACTCCGGCCCTGCCAAAAACATTCAGTACTTC. It encodes CASSYSGPAKNIQYF.

This chain connects TRBV20-1 to TRBJ2-7; 8 bases are shared with TRBD1. Looked up from germline, CDR1 is DFQATT and CDR2 is SNEGSKA (reference sequence). The CDR3 has 13 residues. V lost 8 bases, J lost 5 bases, and 11 bases stayed unmatched. Here the CDR3 reads CSLPGRGRHEQYF. The CDR3 coding sequence is TGCAGTCTTCCGGGCAGGGGGCGCCACGAGCAGTACTTC.

This chain links TRBV29-1 with TRBJ1-1, with 7 bases fitting TRBD1. Trimming cost V 3 bases and J 4 bases; bases outside gene matches: 8. CDR1 SQVTM and CDR2 ANQGSEA come from the germline V gene. The CDR3 consists of 14 residues. The CDR3 sequence: CSVDNQGVFTEAFF. In nucleotides, the CDR3 is TGCAGCGTTGATAATCAGGGGGTGTTCACTGAAGCTTTCTTT.

This chain's CDR3 is CASSVAPTSYNEQFF. CDR3 nucleotide sequence: TGTGCCAGCAGCGTAGCACCAACCTCCTACAATGAGCAGTTCTTC. The rearrangement links TRBV9 to TRBJ2-1; D not resolved. From germline, CDR1 is SGDLS and CDR2 YYNGEE. The CDR3 length is 15 residues. V was cut by 0 bases and J by 0 bases, with 7 bases left in between.

This clonotype was seen once. The rearrangement links TRBV19 to TRBJ2-1; 7 nucleotides match TRBD1. CDR3 length: 12 amino acids. V gave up 9 bases and J gave up 2 bases; unmatched junction bases: 1. Germline values: CDR1 LNHDA, CDR2 SQIVND (reference sequence). The CDR3 loop reads CASGTAYNEQFF. CDR3 sequence (DNA): TGTGCCAGCGGGACAGCCTACAATGAGCAGTTCTTC.

This sequence joins TRBV5-1 and TRBJ2-5, with 7 bases fitting TRBD1. The junction had 7 bases not matched to a gene; V was cut back by 5 bases and J by 0 bases. The germline gives CDR1 SGHRS, CDR2 YFSETQ. The CDR3 totals 15 residues. The CDR3 nucleotides are TGCGCCAGCAGTTACGACAGGGAAAACCAAGAGACCCAGTACTTC. This translates into CASSYDRENQETQYF.

The rearrangement links TRBV12-3 or TRBV12-4 to TRBJ2-3; no definite D call. There are 13 residues in the CDR3. V lost 3 bases and J 0 bases, leaving 4 bases between the germline ends. CDR3: CASSFRSTDTQYF. The CDR3 DNA sequence: TGTGCCAGCAGTTTCAGGAGCACAGATACGCAGTATTTT.

This clonotype occurred a few times. The rearrangement links TRBV6-5 to TRBJ2-4; TRBD2 aligns across 8 bases. Losses at the gene ends were 1 base for V and 4 bases for J; bases not matched to a gene: 3. This CDR3 region has 15 residues. Looked up from germline, CDR1 is MNHEY and CDR2 is SVGAGI. The CDR3 nucleotides read TGTGCCAGCAGTTACTGGGGCGGGGGGAAAAACATTCAGTACTTC. Translating gives CASSYWGGGKNIQYF.

This chain links TRBV6-5 with TRBJ1-5; D possibly corresponds to TRBD1 (6 bases). CDR3 length: 17 residues. Trimming left V 5 bases short and J 4 bases short, with 21 bases between. The germline CDR1 and CDR2 sequences are MNHEY and SVGAGI. The CDR3 DNA sequence: TGTGCCAGCAGTGACCCGATTAAGGACAGACAAAATCAGCCCCAGCATTTT. It is translated as CASSDPIKDRQNQPQHF.

This chain connects TRBV19 to TRBJ1-3, with D maybe TRBD1 (6 bases). Germline V lookup: CDR1 LNHDA, CDR2 SQIVND (reference sequence). The ends were cut back, 9 bases at V and 1 base at J, with 10 bases in the middle. There are 13 residues in the CDR3. CDR3 region: CASLDRSGNTIYF. The CDR3 region has the DNA TGTGCCAGCCTCGACAGGTCTGGAAACACCATATATTTT.

A remark on this clonotype: At one end, the junction sequence differs from germline, possibly due to a read error. The rearrangement uses TRBV20-1 and TRBJ2-1; TRBD2 matches at 15 bases. The CDR3 length is 16 residues. Germline V gives CDR1 DFQATT, CDR2 SNEGSKA (reference sequence). CDR3 sequence: CSARGTSGRNYNEQFF. The DNA of the CDR3 is TGCAGTGCGAGAGGGACTAGCGGGAGGAACTACAATGAGCAGTTCTTC.

This rearrangement joins TRBV28 to TRBJ2-1, with 9 nucleotides matching TRBD2. The CDR3 spans 16 residues. Germline V gene data show CDR1 as MDHEN and CDR2 as SYDVKM. V trimming: 2 bases; J trimming: 3 bases; junction bases outside the gene matches: 5. The CDR3 sequence: CASSLVASGVYNEQFF. The CDR3 DNA is TGTGCCAGCAGTTTAGTTGCTAGCGGGGTCTACAATGAGCAGTTCTTC.

This clonotype was detected once. The chain has TRBV12-3 or TRBV12-4 and TRBJ2-1, with D perhaps TRBD2 (5 bases). CDR3 length: 12 residues. Between the trimmed V and J ends, which lost 6 bases and 16 bases, there was a span of 19 bases. In DNA form, the CDR3 reads TGTGCCAGCAGGGGAGAACAAAATGAGCGTTTCTTC. Residues: CASRGEQNERFF.